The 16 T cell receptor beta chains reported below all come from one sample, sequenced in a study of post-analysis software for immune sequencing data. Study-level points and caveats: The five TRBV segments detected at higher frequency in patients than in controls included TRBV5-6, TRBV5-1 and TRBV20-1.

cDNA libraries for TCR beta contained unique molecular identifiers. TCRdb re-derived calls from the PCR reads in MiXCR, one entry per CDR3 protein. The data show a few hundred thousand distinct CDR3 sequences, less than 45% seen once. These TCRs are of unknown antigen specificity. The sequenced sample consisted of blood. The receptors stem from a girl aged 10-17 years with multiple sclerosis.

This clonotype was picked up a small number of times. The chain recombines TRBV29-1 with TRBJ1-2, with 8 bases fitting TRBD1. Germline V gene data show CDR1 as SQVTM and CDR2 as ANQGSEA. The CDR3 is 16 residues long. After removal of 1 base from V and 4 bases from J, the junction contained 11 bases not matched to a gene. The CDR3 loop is CSVEGRVGQGGYGYTF. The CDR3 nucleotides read TGCAGCGTTGAAGGTCGGGTCGGACAGGGTGGCTATGGCTACACCTTC.

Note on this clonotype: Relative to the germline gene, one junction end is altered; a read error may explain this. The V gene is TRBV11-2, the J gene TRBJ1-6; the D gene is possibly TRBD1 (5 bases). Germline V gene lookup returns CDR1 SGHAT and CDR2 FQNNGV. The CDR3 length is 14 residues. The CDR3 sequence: CVSKQGWVDSPLHF. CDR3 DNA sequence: TGTGTCAGCAAGCAGGGATGGGTTGATTCACCCCTCCACTTT.

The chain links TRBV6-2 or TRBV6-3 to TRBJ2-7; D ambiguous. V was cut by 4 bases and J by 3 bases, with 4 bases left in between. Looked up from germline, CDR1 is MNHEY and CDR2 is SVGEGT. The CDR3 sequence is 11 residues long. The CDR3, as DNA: TGTGCCAGCAGTTGGGGCTACGAGCAGTACTTC. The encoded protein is CASSWGYEQYF.

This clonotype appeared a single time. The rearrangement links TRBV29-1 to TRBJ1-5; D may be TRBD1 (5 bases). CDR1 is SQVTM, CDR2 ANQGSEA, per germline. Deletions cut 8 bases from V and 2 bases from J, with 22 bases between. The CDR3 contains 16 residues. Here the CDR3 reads CSIWGGVGEGNQPQHF. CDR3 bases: TGCAGCATCTGGGGGGGGGTAGGAGAAGGCAATCAGCCCCAGCATTTT.

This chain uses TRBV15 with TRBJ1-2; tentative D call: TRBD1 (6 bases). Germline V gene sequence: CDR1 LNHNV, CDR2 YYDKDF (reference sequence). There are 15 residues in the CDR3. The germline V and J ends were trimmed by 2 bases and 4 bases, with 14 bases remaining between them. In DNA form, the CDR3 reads TGTGCCACCAGCAGATTCCGGGGGGCCGGCTATGGCTACACCTTC. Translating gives CATSRFRGAGYGYTF.

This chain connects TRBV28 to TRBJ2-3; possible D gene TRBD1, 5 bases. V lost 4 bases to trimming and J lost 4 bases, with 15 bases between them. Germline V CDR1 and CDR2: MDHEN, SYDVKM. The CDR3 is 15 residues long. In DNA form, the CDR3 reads TGTGCCAGCAGTTACCCCGCCAGGGCTCCAGATACGCAGTATTTT. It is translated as CASSYPARAPDTQYF.

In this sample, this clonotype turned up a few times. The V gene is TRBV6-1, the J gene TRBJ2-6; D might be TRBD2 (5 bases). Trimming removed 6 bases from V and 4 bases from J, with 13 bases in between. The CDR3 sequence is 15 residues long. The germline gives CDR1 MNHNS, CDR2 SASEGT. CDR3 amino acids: CASRSPRAGANVLTF. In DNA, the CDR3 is TGTGCCAGCAGGAGCCCGCGGGCGGGGGCCAACGTCCTGACTTTC.

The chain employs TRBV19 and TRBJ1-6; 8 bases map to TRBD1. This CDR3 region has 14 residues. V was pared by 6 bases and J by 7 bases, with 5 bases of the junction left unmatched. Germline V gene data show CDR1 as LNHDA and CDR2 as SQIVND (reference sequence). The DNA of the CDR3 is TGTGCCAGTAGCGCCCGGGACAGGAATTCACCCCTCCACTTT. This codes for CASSARDRNSPLHF.

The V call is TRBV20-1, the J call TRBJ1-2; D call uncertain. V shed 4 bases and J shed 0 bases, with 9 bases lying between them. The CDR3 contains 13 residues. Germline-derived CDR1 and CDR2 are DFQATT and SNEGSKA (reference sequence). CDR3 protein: CSATHTTNYGYTF. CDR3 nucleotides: TGCAGTGCTACACACACCACTAACTATGGCTACACCTTC.

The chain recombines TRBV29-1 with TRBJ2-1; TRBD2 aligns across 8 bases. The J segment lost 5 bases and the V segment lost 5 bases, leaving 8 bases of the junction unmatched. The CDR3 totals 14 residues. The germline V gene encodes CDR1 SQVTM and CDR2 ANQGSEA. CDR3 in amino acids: CSVRGLAGHNEQFF. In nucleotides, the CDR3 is TGCAGCGTTCGGGGGCTAGCGGGCCACAATGAGCAGTTCTTC.

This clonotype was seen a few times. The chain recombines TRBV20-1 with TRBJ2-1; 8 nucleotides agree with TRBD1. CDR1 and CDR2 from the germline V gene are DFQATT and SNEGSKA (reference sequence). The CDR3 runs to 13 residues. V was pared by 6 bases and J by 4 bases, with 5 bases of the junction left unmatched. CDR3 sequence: CSAPGQAYNEQFF. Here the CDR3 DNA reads TGCAGTGCCCCGGGACAGGCGTACAATGAGCAGTTCTTC.

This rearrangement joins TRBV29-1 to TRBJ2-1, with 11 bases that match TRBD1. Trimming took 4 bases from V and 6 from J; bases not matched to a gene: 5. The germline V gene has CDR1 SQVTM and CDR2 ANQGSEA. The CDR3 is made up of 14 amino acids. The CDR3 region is CSVVQGTGGNEQFF. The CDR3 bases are TGCAGCGTTGTCCAAGGGACAGGGGGCAATGAGCAGTTCTTC.

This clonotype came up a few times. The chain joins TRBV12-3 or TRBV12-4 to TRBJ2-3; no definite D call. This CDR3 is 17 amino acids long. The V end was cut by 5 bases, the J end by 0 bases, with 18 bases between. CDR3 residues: CASSKENRAFSTDTQYF. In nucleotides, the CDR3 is TGTGCCAGCAGTAAAGAAAACAGAGCCTTTAGCACAGATACGCAGTATTTT.

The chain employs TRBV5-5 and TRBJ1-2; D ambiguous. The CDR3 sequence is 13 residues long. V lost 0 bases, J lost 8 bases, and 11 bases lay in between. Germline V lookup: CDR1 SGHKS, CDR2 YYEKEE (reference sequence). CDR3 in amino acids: CASSLEVGSGYTF. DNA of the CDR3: TGTGCCAGCAGCTTGGAGGTGGGATCCGGCTACACCTTC.

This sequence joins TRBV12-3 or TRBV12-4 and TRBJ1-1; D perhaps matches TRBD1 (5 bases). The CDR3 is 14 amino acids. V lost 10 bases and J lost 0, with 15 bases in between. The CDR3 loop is CATRGNGVNTEAFF. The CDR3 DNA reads TGTGCCACCCGGGGGAACGGGGTGAACACTGAAGCTTTCTTT.

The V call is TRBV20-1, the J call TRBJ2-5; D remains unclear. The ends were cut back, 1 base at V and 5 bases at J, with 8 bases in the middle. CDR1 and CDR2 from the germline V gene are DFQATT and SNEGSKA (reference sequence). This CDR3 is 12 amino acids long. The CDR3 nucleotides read TGCAGTGCTAGAGGGGAACCGGAGACCCAGTACTTC. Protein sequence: CSARGEPETQYF.